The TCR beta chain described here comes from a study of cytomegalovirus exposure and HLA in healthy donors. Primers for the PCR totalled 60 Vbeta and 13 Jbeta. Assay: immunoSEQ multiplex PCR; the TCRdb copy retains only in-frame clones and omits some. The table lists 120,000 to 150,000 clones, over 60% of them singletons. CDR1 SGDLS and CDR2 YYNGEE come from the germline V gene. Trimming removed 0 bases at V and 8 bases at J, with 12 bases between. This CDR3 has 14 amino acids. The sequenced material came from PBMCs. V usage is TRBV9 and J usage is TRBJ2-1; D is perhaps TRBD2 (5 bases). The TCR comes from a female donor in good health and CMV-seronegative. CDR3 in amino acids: CASSVGGAADEQFF. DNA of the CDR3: TGTGCCAGCAGCGTAGGGGGAGCGGCCGATGAGCAGTTCTTC. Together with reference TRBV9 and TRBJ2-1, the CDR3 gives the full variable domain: DSGVTQTPKHLITATGQRVTLRCSPRSGDLSVYWYQQSLDQGLQFLIQYYNGEERAKGNILERFSAQQFPDLHSELNLSSLELGDSALYFCASSVGGAADEQFFGPGTRLTVL.